The entry below describes one T cell receptor (beta chain). Its antigen is currently unknown. Clones were read by immunoSEQ multiplex PCR, and TCRdb kept only the in-frame ones, dropping some. The repertoire holds 10,000 or so clones, with about 77% as singletons. Samples: about 28 days before transplant, then days 30, 100 and 180 after. The CDR3 is 17 residues long. Between the trimmed V and J ends, which lost 4 bases and 7 bases, there was a span of 22 bases. Germline lookup yields CDR1 SGHVS and CDR2 FNYEAQ. The entry originates in a study of T cell clonotyping in hematopoietic cell transplantation. Study-level points and caveats: No sorting was done, leaving CD4 and CD8 contributions mixed. Few recipient clonotypes overlapped donors; over 95% were de novo at given depth. Recipient TCR diversity dropped after transplant; expanded clonotypes rose from day 30 to 180.

The V gene is TRBV7-6, the J gene TRBJ1-4, with D perhaps TRBD1 (6 bases). Sequenced material: PBMCs, taken 30 days after allogeneic stem cell transplant. This receptor was identified in a female patient aged 40 to 50 who had an allogeneic stem cell transplant from a related donor, so T cells may come from the graft donor. Some clones in this sample may be carry-over from other donors' samples. CDR3 in DNA: TGTGCCAGCAGCTCGGACAGATCGAGGGGTTATAGTGAAAAACTGTTTTTT. It encodes CASSSDRSRGYSEKLFF.